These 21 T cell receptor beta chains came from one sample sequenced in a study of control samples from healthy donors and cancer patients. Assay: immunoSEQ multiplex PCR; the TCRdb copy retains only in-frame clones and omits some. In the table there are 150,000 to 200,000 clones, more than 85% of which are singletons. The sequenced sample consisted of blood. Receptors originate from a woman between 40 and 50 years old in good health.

For the CDR3, the DNA is TGTGCCAGTAGTATTTATCCGGGGGTGAGCTCTGGAAACACCATATATTTT. This translates into CASSIYPGVSSGNTIYF. The chain is built from TRBV19 and TRBJ1-3, with D possibly matching TRBD1 (5 bases). The V gene lost 3 bases and the J gene lost 0 bases, with 15 bases spanning the gap. Per the germline V gene, CDR1 is LNHDA and CDR2 is SQIVND (reference sequence). This CDR3 region has 17 residues. The full variable domain, in which reference TRBV19 and TRBJ1-3 provide the parts outside the CDR3, is DGGITQSPKYLFRKEGQNVTLSCEQNLNHDAMYWYRQDPGQGLRLIYYSQIVNDFQKGDIAEGYSVSREKKESFPLTVTSAQKNPTAFYLCASSIYPGVSSGNTIYFGEGSWLTVV.

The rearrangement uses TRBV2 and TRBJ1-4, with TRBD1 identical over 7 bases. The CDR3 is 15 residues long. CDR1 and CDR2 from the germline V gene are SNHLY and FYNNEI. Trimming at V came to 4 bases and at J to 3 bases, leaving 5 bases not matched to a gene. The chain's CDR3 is CASSGNRGSNEKLFF. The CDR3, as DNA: TGTGCCAGCAGTGGGAACAGGGGTTCTAATGAAAAACTGTTTTTT.

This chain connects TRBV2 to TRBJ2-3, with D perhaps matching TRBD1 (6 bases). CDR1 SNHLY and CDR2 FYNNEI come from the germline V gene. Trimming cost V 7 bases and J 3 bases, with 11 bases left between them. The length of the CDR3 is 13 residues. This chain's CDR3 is CASKRDITDTQYF. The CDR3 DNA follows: TGTGCCAGCAAACGGGACATAACAGATACGCAGTATTTT.

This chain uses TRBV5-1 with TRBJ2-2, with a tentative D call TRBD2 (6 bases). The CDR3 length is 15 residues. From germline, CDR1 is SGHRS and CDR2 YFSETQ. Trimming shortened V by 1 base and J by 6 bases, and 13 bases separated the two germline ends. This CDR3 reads CASSLTPGGPGELFF. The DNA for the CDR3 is TGCGCCAGCAGCTTGACTCCCGGAGGGCCCGGGGAGCTGTTTTTT.

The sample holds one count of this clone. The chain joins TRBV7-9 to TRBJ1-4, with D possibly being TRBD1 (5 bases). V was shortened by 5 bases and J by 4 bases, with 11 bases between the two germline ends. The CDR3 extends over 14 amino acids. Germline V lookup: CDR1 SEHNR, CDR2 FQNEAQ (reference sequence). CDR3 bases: TGTGCCAGCAGCCCTGGGGGGGGTAATGAAAAACTGTTTTTT. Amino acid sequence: CASSPGGGNEKLFF.

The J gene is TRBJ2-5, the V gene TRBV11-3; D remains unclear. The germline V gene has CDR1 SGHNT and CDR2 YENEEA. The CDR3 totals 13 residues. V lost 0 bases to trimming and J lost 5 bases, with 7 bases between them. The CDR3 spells CASSLDPGETQYF. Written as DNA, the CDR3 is TGTGCCAGCAGCTTAGATCCCGGCGAGACCCAGTACTTC.

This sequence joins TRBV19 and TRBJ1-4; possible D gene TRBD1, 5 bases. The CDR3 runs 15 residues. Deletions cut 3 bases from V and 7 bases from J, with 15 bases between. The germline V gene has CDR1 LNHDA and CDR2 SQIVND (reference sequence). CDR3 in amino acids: CASSIPDGGVEKLFF. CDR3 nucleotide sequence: TGTGCCAGTAGTATCCCCGATGGGGGGGTTGAAAAACTGTTTTTT.

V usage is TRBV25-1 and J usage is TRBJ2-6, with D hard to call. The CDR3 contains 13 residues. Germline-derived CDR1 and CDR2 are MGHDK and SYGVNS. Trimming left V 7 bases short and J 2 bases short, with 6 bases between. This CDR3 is CASTKAGANVLTF. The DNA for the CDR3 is TGTGCCAGCACCAAAGCTGGGGCCAACGTCCTGACTTTC.

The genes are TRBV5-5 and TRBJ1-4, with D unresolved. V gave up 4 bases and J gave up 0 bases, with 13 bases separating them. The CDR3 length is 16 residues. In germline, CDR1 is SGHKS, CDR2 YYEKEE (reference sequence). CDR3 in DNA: TGTGCCAGCAGCCCAGAGGGCTTTGCAACTAATGAAAAACTGTTTTTT. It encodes CASSPEGFATNEKLFF.

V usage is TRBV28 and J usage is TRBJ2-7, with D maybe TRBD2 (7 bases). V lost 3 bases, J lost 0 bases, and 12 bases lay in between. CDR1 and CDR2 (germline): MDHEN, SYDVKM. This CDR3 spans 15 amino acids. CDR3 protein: CASSFGGGHSYEQYF. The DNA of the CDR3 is TGTGCCAGCAGTTTCGGCGGGGGCCACTCCTACGAGCAGTACTTC.

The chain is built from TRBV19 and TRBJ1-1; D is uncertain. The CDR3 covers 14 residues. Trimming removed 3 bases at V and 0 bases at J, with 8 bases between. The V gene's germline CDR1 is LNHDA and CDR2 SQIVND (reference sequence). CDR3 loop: CASSIDTMNTEAFF. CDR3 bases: TGTGCCAGTAGTATCGACACCATGAACACTGAAGCTTTCTTT.

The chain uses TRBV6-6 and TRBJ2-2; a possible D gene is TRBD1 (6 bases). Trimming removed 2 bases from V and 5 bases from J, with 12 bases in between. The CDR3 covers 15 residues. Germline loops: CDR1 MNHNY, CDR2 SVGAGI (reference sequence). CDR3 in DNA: TGTGCCAGCAGTTACCCGGGCAGGGGAACCGGGGAGCTGTTTTTT. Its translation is CASSYPGRGTGELFF.

This CDR3 is CASSYSGTGVTLSYGYTF. The CDR3, as DNA: TGCGCCAGCAGCTACTCCGGGACAGGGGTCACCCTGTCCTATGGCTACACCTTC. V and J are TRBV5-1 and TRBJ1-2; 10 bases match TRBD1. Looked up from germline, CDR1 is SGHRS and CDR2 is YFSETQ. This CDR3 is built from 18 residues. J was trimmed by 4 bases and V by 3 bases; bases with no gene match: 15.

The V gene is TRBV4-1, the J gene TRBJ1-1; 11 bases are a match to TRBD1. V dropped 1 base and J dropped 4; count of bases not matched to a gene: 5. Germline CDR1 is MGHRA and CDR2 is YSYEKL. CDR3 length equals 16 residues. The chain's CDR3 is CASSQGTGGVITEAFF. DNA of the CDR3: TGCGCCAGCAGCCAAGGGACAGGGGGCGTGATCACTGAAGCTTTCTTT.

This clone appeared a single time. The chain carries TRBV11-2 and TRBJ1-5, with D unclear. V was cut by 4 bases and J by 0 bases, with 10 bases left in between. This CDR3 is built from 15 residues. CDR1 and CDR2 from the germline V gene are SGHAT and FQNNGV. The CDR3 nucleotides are TGTGCCAGCAGCTCCGGGGAGTATAGCAATCAGCCCCAGCATTTT. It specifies CASSSGEYSNQPQHF.

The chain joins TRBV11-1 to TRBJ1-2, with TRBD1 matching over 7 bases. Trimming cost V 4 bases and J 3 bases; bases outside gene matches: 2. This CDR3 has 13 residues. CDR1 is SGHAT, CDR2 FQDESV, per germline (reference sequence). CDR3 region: CASSSTGYYGYTF. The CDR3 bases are TGTGCCAGCAGCTCGACAGGGTACTATGGCTACACCTTC.

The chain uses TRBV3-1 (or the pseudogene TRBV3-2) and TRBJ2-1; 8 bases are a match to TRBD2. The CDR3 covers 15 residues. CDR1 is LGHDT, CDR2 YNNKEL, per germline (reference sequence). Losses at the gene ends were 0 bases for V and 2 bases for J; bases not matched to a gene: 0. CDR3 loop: CASSQDGGAYNEQFF. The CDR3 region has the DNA TGTGCCAGCAGCCAAGACGGGGGGGCCTACAATGAGCAGTTCTTC.

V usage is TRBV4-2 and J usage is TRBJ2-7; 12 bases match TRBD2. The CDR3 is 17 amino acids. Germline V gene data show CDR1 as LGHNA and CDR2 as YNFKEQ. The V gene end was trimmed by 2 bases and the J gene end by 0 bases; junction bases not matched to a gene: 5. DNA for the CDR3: TGTGCCAGCAGCCAACCTAGGACTAGCGGGGCCTCCTACGAGCAGTACTTC. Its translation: CASSQPRTSGASYEQYF.

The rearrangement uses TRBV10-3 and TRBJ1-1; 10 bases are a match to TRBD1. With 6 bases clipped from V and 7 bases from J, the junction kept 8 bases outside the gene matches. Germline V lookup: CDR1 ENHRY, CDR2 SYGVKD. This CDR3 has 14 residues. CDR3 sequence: CAISSDRGQSEAFF. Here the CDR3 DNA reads TGTGCCATCAGCAGTGACAGGGGGCAGAGTGAAGCTTTCTTT.

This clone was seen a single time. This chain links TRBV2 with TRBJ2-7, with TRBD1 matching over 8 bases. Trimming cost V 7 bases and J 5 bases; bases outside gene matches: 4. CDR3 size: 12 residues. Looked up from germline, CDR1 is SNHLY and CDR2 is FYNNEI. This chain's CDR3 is CASNSDRDEQYF. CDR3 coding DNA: TGTGCCAGCAACTCGGACAGGGACGAGCAGTACTTC. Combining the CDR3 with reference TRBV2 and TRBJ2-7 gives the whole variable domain EPEVTQTPSHQVTQMGQEVILRCVPISNHLYFYWYRQILGQKVEFLVSFYNNEISEKSEIFDDQFSVERPDGSNFTLKIRSTKLEDSAMYFCASNSDRDEQYFGPGTRLTVT.

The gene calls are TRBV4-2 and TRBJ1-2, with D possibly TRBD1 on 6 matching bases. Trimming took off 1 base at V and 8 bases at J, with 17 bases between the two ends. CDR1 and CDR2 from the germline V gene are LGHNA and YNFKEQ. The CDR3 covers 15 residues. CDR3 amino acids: CASSQAQTGPKGYTF. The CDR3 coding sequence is TGTGCCAGCAGCCAAGCCCAGACAGGCCCCAAGGGCTACACCTTC.